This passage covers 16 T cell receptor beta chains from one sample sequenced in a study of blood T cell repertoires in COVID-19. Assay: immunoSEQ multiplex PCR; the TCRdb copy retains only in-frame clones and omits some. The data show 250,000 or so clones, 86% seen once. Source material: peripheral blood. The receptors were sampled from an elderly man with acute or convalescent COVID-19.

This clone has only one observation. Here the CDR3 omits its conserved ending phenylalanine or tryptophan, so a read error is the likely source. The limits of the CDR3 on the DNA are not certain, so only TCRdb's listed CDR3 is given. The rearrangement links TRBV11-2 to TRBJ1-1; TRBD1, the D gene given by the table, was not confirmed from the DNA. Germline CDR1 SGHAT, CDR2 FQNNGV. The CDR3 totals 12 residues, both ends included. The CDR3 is CASSLSLLQDLR.

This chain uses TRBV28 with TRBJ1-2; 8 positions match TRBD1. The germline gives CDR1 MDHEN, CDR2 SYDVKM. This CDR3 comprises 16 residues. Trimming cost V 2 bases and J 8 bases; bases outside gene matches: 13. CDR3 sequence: CASSLPGSGGSRGYTF. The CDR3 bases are TGTGCCAGCAGTTTACCCGGATCAGGGGGCTCTAGGGGCTACACCTTC.

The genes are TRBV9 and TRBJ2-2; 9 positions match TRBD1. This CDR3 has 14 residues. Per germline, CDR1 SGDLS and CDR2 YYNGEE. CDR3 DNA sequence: TGTTCCTTAGGGGGACAGGGGAACACCGGGGAGCTGTTTTTT. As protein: CSLGGQGNTGELFF.

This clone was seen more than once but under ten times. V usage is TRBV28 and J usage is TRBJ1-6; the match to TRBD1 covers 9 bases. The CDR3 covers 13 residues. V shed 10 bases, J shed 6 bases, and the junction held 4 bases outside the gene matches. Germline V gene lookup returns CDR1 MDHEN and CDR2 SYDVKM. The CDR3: CATTGQGNSPLHF. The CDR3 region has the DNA TGTGCCACCACGGGACAGGGTAATTCACCCCTCCACTTT.

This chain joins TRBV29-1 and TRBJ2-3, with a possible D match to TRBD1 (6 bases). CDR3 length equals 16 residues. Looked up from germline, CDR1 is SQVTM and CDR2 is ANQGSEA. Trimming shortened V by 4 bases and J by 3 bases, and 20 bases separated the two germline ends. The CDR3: CSVGADSEGGTDTQYF. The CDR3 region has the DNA TGCAGCGTTGGGGCGGACAGTGAAGGGGGAACAGATACGCAGTATTTT.

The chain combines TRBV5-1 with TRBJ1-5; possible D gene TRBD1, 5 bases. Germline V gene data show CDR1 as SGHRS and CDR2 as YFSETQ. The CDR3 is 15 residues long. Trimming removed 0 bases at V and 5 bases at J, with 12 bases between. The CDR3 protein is CASSLEGSSYQPQHF. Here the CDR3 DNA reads TGCGCCAGCAGCTTGGAGGGGTCATCCTATCAGCCCCAGCATTTT.

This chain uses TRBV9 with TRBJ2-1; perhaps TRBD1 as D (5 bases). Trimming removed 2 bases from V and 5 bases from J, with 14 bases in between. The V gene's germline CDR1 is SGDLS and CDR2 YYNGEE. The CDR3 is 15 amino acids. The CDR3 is CASSVERQTNNEQFF. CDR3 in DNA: TGTGCCAGCAGCGTGGAAAGACAGACAAACAATGAGCAGTTCTTC.

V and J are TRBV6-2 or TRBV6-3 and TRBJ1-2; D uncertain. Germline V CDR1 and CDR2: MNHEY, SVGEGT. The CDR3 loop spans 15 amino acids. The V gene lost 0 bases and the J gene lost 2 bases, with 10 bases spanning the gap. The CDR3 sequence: CASSYSRLSNYGYTF. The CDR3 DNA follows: TGTGCCAGCAGTTACTCGAGGTTATCGAACTATGGCTACACCTTC.

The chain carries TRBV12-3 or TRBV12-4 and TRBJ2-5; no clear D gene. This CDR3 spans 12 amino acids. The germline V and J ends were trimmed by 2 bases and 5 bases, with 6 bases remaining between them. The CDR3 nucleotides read TGTGCCAGCAGTTTAAGCGTCGAGACCCAGTACTTC. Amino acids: CASSLSVETQYF.

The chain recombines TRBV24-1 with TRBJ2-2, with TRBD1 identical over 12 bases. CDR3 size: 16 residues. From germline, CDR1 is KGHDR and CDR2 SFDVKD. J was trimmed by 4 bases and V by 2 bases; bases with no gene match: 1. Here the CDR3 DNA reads TGTGCCACCAGTGATTCGGGACAGGGGGCCACCGGGGAGCTGTTTTTT. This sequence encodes CATSDSGQGATGELFF.

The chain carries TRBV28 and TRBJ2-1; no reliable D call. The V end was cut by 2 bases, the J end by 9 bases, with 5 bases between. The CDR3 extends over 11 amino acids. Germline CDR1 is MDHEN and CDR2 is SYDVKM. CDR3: CASSLDIEQFF. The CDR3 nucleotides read TGTGCCAGCAGTTTAGACATTGAGCAGTTCTTC.

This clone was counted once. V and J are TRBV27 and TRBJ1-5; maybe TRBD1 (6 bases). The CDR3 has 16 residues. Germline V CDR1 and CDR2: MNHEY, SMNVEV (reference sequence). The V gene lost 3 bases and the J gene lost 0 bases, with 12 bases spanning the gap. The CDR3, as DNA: TGTGCCAGCAGTTTCCACGACAGGTATAGCAATCAGCCCCAGCATTTT. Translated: CASSFHDRYSNQPQHF.

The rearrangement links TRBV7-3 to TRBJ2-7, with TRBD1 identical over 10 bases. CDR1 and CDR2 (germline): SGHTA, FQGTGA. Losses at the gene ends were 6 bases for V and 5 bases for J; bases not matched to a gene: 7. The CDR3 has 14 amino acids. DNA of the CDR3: TGTGCCAGCAGGTCTCCCGGGACAGGGGACGAGCAGTACTTC. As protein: CASRSPGTGDEQYF.

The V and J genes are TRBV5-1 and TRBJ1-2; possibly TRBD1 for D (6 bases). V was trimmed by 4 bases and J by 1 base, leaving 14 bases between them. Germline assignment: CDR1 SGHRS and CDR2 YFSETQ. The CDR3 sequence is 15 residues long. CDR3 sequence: CASSAQQGFNYGYTF. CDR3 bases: TGCGCCAGCAGCGCCCAACAGGGTTTTAACTATGGCTACACCTTC.

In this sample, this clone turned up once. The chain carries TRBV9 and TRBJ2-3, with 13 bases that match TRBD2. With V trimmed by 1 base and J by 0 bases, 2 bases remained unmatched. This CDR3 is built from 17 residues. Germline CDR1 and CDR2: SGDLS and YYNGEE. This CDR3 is CASSVTSGGVSTDTQYF. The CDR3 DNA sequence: TGTGCCAGCAGCGTAACTAGCGGGGGGGTCAGCACAGATACGCAGTATTTT.

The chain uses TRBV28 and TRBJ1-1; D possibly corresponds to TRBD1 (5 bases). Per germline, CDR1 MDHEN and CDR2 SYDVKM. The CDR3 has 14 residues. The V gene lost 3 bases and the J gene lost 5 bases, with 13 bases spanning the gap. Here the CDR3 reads CASSFYGGPTEAFF. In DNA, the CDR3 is TGTGCCAGCAGTTTCTACGGGGGTCCAACTGAAGCTTTCTTT.